This T cell receptor (beta chain) was found in a study of blood T cell repertoires in COVID-19. About the study: In each case, the material was cDNA or gDNA derived from T cells, B-cell-depleted T cells, or PBMCs.

The V gene's germline CDR1 is KGHSH and CDR2 LQKENI. The CDR3 runs to 12 residues. V was clipped by 4 bases and J by 3 bases, with 6 bases between them. Remarks on this clone: The identical CDR3 is also encoded by other nucleotide sequences in the sample.

The protocol was immunoSEQ multiplex PCR, while the TCRdb copy is restricted to in-frame clones and leaves out a portion. Found here are roughly 220,000 clones, approximately 80% of them singletons; the top ten hold approximately 4.6%. Material: PBMCs or T cells enriched from blood (not recorded which). The clonotype comes from a man younger than 45 with acute COVID-19. The chain recombines TRBV18 with TRBJ1-1, with D uncertain. The CDR3 sequence: CASSLLDTEAFF. The CDR3 DNA sequence: TGTGCCAGCTCACTTCTCGACACTGAAGCTTTCTTT.